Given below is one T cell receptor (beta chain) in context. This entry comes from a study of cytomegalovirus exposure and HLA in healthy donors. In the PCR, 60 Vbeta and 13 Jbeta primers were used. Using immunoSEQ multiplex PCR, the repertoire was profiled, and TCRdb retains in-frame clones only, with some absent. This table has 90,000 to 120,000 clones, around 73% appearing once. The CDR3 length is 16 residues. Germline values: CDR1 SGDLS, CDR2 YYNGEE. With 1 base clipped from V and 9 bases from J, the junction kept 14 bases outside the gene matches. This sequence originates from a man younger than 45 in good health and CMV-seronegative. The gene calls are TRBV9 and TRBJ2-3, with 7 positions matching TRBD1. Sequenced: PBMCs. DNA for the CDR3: TGTGCCAGCAGCGTACACAGGGGAATAGGGGCTGGGACGCAGTATTTT. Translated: CASSVHRGIGAGTQYF.